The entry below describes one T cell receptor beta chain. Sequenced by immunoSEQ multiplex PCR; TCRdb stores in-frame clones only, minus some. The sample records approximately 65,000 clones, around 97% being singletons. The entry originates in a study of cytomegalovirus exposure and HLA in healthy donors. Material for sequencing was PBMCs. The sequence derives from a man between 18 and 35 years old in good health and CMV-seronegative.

CDR3 sequence (DNA): TGCGCCAGCAGCCAACTCTCGGGGGGGGCTGGCACTGAAGCTTTCTTT. This translates into CASSQLSGGAGTEAFF. The chain has TRBV4-1 and TRBJ1-1; TRBD1 is a possible D gene (6 bases). CDR1 is MGHRA and CDR2 is YSYEKL in the germline V gene. The V and J ends lost 2 bases and 4 bases respectively, with 17 bases between them. The CDR3 is made up of 16 amino acids.